These 12 T cell receptor beta chains were sequenced from one sample in a study of shared T cell receptors in the human thymus. Using immunoSEQ multiplex PCR, the repertoire was profiled, and TCRdb retains in-frame clones only, with some absent. The table has hundreds of thousands of clones, roughly 74% seen once. These records were also assigned to another study, of human thymus T cells.

Sample: thymocytes. These receptor sequences come from a boy younger than two with a congenital heart defect.

Details on this clone: The junction does not match germline at one end; this may be a read error. The chain combines TRBV6-1 with TRBJ1-2; 8 bases match TRBD1. The CDR3 length is 21 residues. Germline values: CDR1 MNHNS, CDR2 SASEGT. The CDR3 DNA sequence: TGTGCCAACAGTGAAGAGGGCCGGGGCAGGGGGCAAAAGAGGTTCAACTATGGCTACACCTTC. Translation gives CANSEEGRGRGQKRFNYGYTF.

V and J are TRBV6-4 and TRBJ2-7, with TRBD2 matching over 8 bases. V lost 9 bases to trimming and J lost 3 bases; unmatched junction nucleotides: 10. The CDR3 consists of 14 residues. Germline CDR1 MRHNA, CDR2 SNTAGT. Here the CDR3 reads CARKLADKVYEQYF. Here the CDR3 DNA reads TGTGCCAGAAAACTAGCGGATAAGGTCTACGAGCAGTACTTC.

This clone turned up a few times. The genes are TRBV4-1 and TRBJ2-5, with 12 bases matching TRBD2. CDR3 length: 20 residues. Losses at the gene ends were 1 base for V and 2 bases for J; bases not matched to a gene: 14. In germline, CDR1 is MGHRA, CDR2 YSYEKL. DNA of the CDR3: TGCGCCAGCAGCCAAGTCCGGCACCCACTAGCGGGAGGTTTACAAGAGACCCAGTACTTC. Its protein is CASSQVRHPLAGGLQETQYF.

J is TRBJ1-2 and V is TRBV19, with 7 bases lining up with TRBD1. Trimming took 6 bases from V and 4 from J; bases not matched to a gene: 8. Germline CDR1 reads LNHDA; CDR2 reads SQIVND (reference sequence). The CDR3 length is 14 residues. The CDR3 region has the DNA TGTGCCAGTAGGCAAGGGGGCCCCACCTATGGCTACACCTTC. It specifies CASRQGGPTYGYTF.

This sequence joins TRBV28 and TRBJ2-2; the match to TRBD2 covers 7 bases. Germline CDR1 is MDHEN and CDR2 is SYDVKM. V lost 6 bases and J lost 5; bases outside the gene matches: 18. The CDR3 spans 18 residues. CDR3 protein: CASSLPTSPYDWTGELFF. CDR3 in DNA: TGTGCCAGCAGCCTTCCGACTAGCCCCTACGATTGGACCGGGGAGCTGTTTTTT.

V gene TRBV4-2 combines with J gene TRBJ2-1; D is unclear. This CDR3 contains 15 residues. Trimming removed 4 bases from V and 1 base from J, with 11 bases in between. In germline, CDR1 is LGHNA, CDR2 YNFKEQ. CDR3 bases: TGTGCCAGCAGCCCCGGGTCCGGGTCCTACAATGAGCAGTTCTTC. This translates into CASSPGSGSYNEQFF.

On this clone: The junction differs from germline at one of its ends, possibly a read error. CDR3 region: CATSRGTGEPSGANVLTF. CDR3 nucleotide sequence: TGTGCCACCAGTAGAGGGACAGGGGAACCCTCTGGGGCCAACGTCCTGACTTTC. The chain joins TRBV15 to TRBJ2-6, with 10 bases fitting TRBD1. CDR3 length equals 18 residues. Germline V gives CDR1 LNHNV, CDR2 YYDKDF (reference sequence).

This rearrangement joins TRBV4-2 to TRBJ1-6; TRBD1 is a possible D gene (5 bases). Germline assignment: CDR1 LGHNA and CDR2 YNFKEQ. There are 18 residues in the CDR3. V lost 0 bases to trimming and J lost 4 bases, with 16 bases between them. The CDR3 region has the DNA TGTGCCAGCAGCCAAGATACAGGACTAACGGAGTATAATTCACCCCTCCACTTT. It translates to CASSQDTGLTEYNSPLHF.

The rearrangement links TRBV6-1 to TRBJ1-1; 10 nucleotides line up with TRBD1. V lost 1 base, J lost 6 bases, and 5 bases stayed unmatched. This CDR3 has 15 residues. Looked up from germline, CDR1 is MNHNS and CDR2 is SASEGT. CDR3: CASSEGGDRGPEAFF. The CDR3 DNA follows: TGTGCCAGCAGTGAAGGGGGGGACAGGGGCCCTGAAGCTTTCTTT.

V is TRBV29-1 and J is TRBJ1-1, with D uncertain. Germline V gene lookup returns CDR1 SQVTM and CDR2 ANQGSEA. With 7 bases removed from V and 8 bases from J, the gap between germline ends came to 11 bases. CDR3 size: 10 residues. CDR3 in DNA: TGCAGCGGTCAAGCTGAGGAAGCTTTCTTT. This codes for CSGQAEEAFF. Using reference TRBV29-1 and TRBJ1-1 for the parts outside the CDR3, the full variable domain is SAVISQKPSRDICQRGTSLTIQCQVDSQVTMMFWYRQQPGQSLTLIATANQGSEATYESGFVIDKFPISRPNLTFSTLTVSNMSPEDSSIYLCSGQAEEAFFGQGTRLTVV.

The chain carries TRBV29-1 and TRBJ2-5; 10 bases map to TRBD2. The CDR3 covers 16 residues. Trimming at V came to 4 bases and at J to 4 bases, leaving 12 bases not matched to a gene. Per the germline V gene, CDR1 is SQVTM and CDR2 is ANQGSEA. The chain's CDR3 is CSVVESGRALRETQYF. CDR3 in DNA: TGCAGCGTTGTTGAGAGCGGGAGGGCTTTAAGAGAGACCCAGTACTTC. Full variable domain (rest looked up from reference TRBV29-1 and TRBJ2-5): SAVISQKPSRDICQRGTSLTIQCQVDSQVTMMFWYRQQPGQSLTLIATANQGSEATYESGFVIDKFPISRPNLTFSTLTVSNMSPEDSSIYLCSVVESGRALRETQYFGPGTRLLVL.

CDR3 bases: TGCGCCAGCAGCTTGGTAGCGGGGGACAATGAGCAGTTCTTC. Translating gives CASSLVAGDNEQFF. This chain links TRBV5-1 with TRBJ2-1; 9 nucleotides line up with TRBD2. The CDR3 is 14 residues long. V trimming: 0 bases; J trimming: 5 bases; junction bases outside the gene matches: 0. CDR1 and CDR2 from the germline V gene are SGHRS and YFSETQ. The variable domain in full, with the rest retrieved from reference TRBV5-1 and TRBJ2-1, is KAGVTQTPRYLIKTRGQQVTLSCSPISGHRSVSWYQQTPGQGLQFLFEYFSETQRNKGNFPGRFSGRQFSNSRSEMNVSTLELGDSALYLCASSLVAGDNEQFFGPGTRLTVL.